This record concerns one T cell receptor (beta chain) sequence. This entry belongs to a study of cytomegalovirus exposure and HLA in healthy donors. The PCR was carried out with 60 Vbeta primers and 13 Jbeta primers. Generated by immunoSEQ multiplex PCR, the TCRdb table keeps only in-frame clones and is missing some. The profile covers 55,000 to 80,000 clones, with roughly 80% appearing a single time and over 2.5% taken by the ten largest. CDR1 is SEHNR and CDR2 is FQNEAQ in the germline V gene (reference sequence). With 6 bases clipped from V and 5 bases from J, the junction kept 1 base outside the gene matches. The CDR3 has 12 amino acids.

The sequence was collected from a woman aged 25 to 39 in good health and CMV-seronegative. This chain connects TRBV7-9 to TRBJ1-1; 9 positions match TRBD1. Material: PBMCs. The CDR3 sequence: CASRDRGTEAFF. The CDR3 bases are TGTGCCAGCAGGGACAGGGGAACTGAAGCTTTCTTT.